This T cell receptor (beta chain) was documented in a study of response to subunit inactivated influenza vaccine. This clonotype occurred many times. What it recognizes is unknown. The CDR3 is 15 residues long. V was pared by 5 bases and J by 3 bases, with 14 bases between. The germline CDR1 and CDR2 sequences are SGHTA and FQGNSA. Points from the study as a whole: Authors suggested each seasonal influenza vaccination recruits few new T cells.

TCRdb reprocessed the RT-PCR reads via MiXCR and lists one record per CDR3 protein. The sample holds around 320,000 distinct CDR3 sequences, 20% to 25% seen once. The receptor's source is a man aged 50-75 years who received an inactivated influenza vaccine. The chain carries TRBV7-2 and TRBJ1-5, with a tentative D call TRBD1 (5 bases). Here the sequenced sample was PBMCs from blood, taken roughly 20 months after vaccination. CDR3 sequence (DNA): TGTGCCAGCAGCGTGGAGGGGTGGAACAATCAGCCCCAGCATTTT. As protein: CASSVEGWNNQPQHF. The full variable domain, rest sourced from reference TRBV7-2 and TRBJ1-5, is GAGVSQSPSNKVTEKGKDVELRCDPISGHTALYWYRQSLGQGLEFLIYFQGNSAPDKSGLPSDRFSAERTGGSVSTLTIQRTQQEDSAVYLCASSVEGWNNQPQHFGDGTRLSIL.